These T cell receptor beta chains were read from a single sample in a study of T cell responses to AZD1222 COVID-19 vaccine. Repertoires were generated with immunoSEQ multiplex PCR, while TCRdb's copy carries only in-frame clones and drops some. The repertoire holds about 150,000 clones, with 80% to 90% as singletons. This specimen consisted of peripheral blood, obtained on day 0 of AZD1222 vaccination. These receptors came from an adult in good health. Each CDR3 is given with its conserved first and last residue. The D gene is left open where the match is weak. Clone sizes are given selectively: once, few, many, or a class where the clone is expanded.

cdr3_aa: CASSFSGRSTDTQYF
cdr3_nt: TGTGCCAGCAGCTTTAGCGGGAGGAGCACAGATACGCAGTATTTT
d_call: TRBD2
j_call: TRBJ2-3
clone_size: NA
v_call: TRBV7-3

cdr3_aa: CASRGAGNEQFF
cdr3_nt: TGTGCCTCTCGGGGGGCTGGCAATGAGCAGTTCTTC
d_call: NA
j_call: TRBJ2-1
clone_size: NA
v_call: TRBV2

cdr3_aa: CASSDKWLNTEAFF
cdr3_nt: TGTGCCAGCAGTGATAAATGGTTGAACACTGAAGCTTTCTTT
d_call: NA
j_call: TRBJ1-1
clone_size: NA
v_call: TRBV2

cdr3_aa: CASSITGGEQPQHF
cdr3_nt: TGTGCCAGTAGTATTACAGGGGGGGAGCAGCCCCAGCATTTT
d_call: TRBD1
j_call: TRBJ1-5
clone_size: once
v_call: TRBV19

cdr3_aa: CASSLVSAGASRTGELFF
cdr3_nt: TGTGCCAGCAGCTTAGTTTCAGCGGGAGCCTCCCGCACCGGGGAGCTGTTTTTT
d_call: TRBD2
j_call: TRBJ2-2
clone_size: NA
v_call: TRBV7-2

cdr3_aa: CATRSSGATDTQYF
cdr3_nt: TGTGCCACCCGCTCCAGCGGAGCCACAGATACGCAGTATTTT
d_call: NA
j_call: TRBJ2-3
clone_size: once
v_call: TRBV24-1

cdr3_aa: CASSPSQGGTGKETQYF
cdr3_nt: TGTGCCAGCTCACCCTCACAGGGCGGGACGGGAAAAGAGACCCAGTACTTC
d_call: NA
j_call: TRBJ2-5
clone_size: NA
v_call: TRBV18

cdr3_aa: CATSRMTSGRIDTQYF
cdr3_nt: TGTGCCACCAGCAGGATGACTAGCGGGAGGATAGATACGCAGTATTTT
d_call: TRBD2
j_call: TRBJ2-3
clone_size: NA
v_call: TRBV15

cdr3_aa: CASSQTPYTEAFF
cdr3_nt: TGTGCCAGCAGCCAAACCCCCTACACTGAAGCTTTCTTT
d_call: NA
j_call: TRBJ1-1
clone_size: NA
v_call: TRBV14

cdr3_aa: CASSPGSGTGDGYTF
cdr3_nt: TGTGCCAGCAGTCCGGGATCCGGGACAGGGGACGGCTACACCTTC
d_call: TRBD1
j_call: TRBJ1-2
clone_size: NA
v_call: TRBV27

cdr3_aa: CASRTGPSYEQYF
cdr3_nt: TGTGCCAGCAGGACAGGTCCCTCCTACGAGCAGTACTTC
d_call: NA
j_call: TRBJ2-7
clone_size: NA
v_call: TRBV28

cdr3_aa: CASSPSGQPYQETQYF
cdr3_nt: TGTGCCAGCAGCCCTTCGGGACAGCCGTACCAAGAGACCCAGTACTTC
d_call: TRBD1
j_call: TRBJ2-5
clone_size: NA
v_call: TRBV13

cdr3_aa: CAWDRQGLTQYF
cdr3_nt: TGTGCCTGGGACCGACAGGGACTGACCCAGTACTTC
d_call: NA
j_call: TRBJ2-5
clone_size: NA
v_call: TRBV30

cdr3_aa: CASRGVGGLGYYGYTF
cdr3_nt: TGTGCCAGCAGGGGCGTTGGAGGGCTTGGTTACTATGGCTACACCTTC
d_call: NA
j_call: TRBJ1-2
clone_size: NA
v_call: TRBV9

cdr3_aa: CASSPTGGGNTIYF
cdr3_nt: TGTGCCAGCAGCCCGACAGGGGGTGGAAACACCATATATTTT
d_call: TRBD1
j_call: TRBJ1-3
clone_size: NA
v_call: TRBV3-1/TRBV3-2

cdr3_aa: CASRRTGKNTEAFF
cdr3_nt: TGTGCCAGCAGACGTACAGGGAAAAACACTGAAGCTTTCTTT
d_call: NA
j_call: TRBJ1-1
clone_size: once
v_call: TRBV27

cdr3_aa: CARLPRGYTF
cdr3_nt: TGTGCCCGCCTGCCGAGGGGCTACACCTTC
d_call: NA
j_call: TRBJ1-2
clone_size: NA
v_call: TRBV12-3/TRBV12-4

cdr3_aa: CASSEGPGYGNTIYF
cdr3_nt: TGTGCCAGCAGTGAAGGTCCCGGGTACGGAAACACCATATATTTT
d_call: NA
j_call: TRBJ1-3
clone_size: few
v_call: TRBV6-1

cdr3_aa: CASSLGALSNQPQHF
cdr3_nt: TGTGCCAGCAGCTTAGGGGCTCTAAGCAATCAGCCCCAGCATTTT
d_call: NA
j_call: TRBJ1-5
clone_size: NA
v_call: TRBV7-9

cdr3_aa: CATSRDHGGNEKLFF
cdr3_nt: TGTGCCACCAGCAGAGATCACGGCGGGAATGAAAAACTGTTTTTT
d_call: NA
j_call: TRBJ1-4
clone_size: NA
v_call: TRBV15

cdr3_aa: CASSSSGLRGNTIYF
cdr3_nt: TGTGCCAGCAGTTCCTCAGGGTTGAGGGGAAACACCATATATTTT
d_call: NA
j_call: TRBJ1-3
clone_size: NA
v_call: TRBV27

cdr3_aa: CASSANSDGYTF
cdr3_nt: TGTGCCAGCAGCGCCAACAGTGATGGCTACACCTTC
d_call: NA
j_call: TRBJ1-2
clone_size: NA
v_call: TRBV7-2

cdr3_aa: CASSFSRHEQYF
cdr3_nt: TGTGCCAGCAGCTTTTCACGACACGAGCAGTACTTC
d_call: NA
j_call: TRBJ2-7
clone_size: NA
v_call: TRBV7-8

cdr3_aa: CAWIRDPGRNSPLHF
cdr3_nt: TGTGCCTGGATAAGGGACCCCGGGAGGAATTCACCCCTCCACTTT
d_call: NA
j_call: TRBJ1-6
clone_size: NA
v_call: TRBV30

cdr3_aa: CAILPPTGKHTEAFF
cdr3_nt: TGTGCCATCCTCCCCCCGACAGGGAAGCACACTGAAGCTTTCTTT
d_call: TRBD1
j_call: TRBJ1-1
clone_size: NA
v_call: TRBV7-3

cdr3_aa: CAWSASRVFGQGSSPLHF
cdr3_nt: TGTGCCTGGAGTGCATCTCGAGTTTTCGGACAGGGAAGTTCACCCCTCCACTTT
d_call: TRBD1
j_call: TRBJ1-6
clone_size: once
v_call: TRBV30

cdr3_aa: CASSLTEGPPDTQYF
cdr3_nt: TGTGCCAGCAGCTTAACGGAGGGGCCGCCAGATACGCAGTATTTT
d_call: NA
j_call: TRBJ2-3
clone_size: NA
v_call: TRBV7-3

cdr3_aa: CASSYRDLGYEQYF
cdr3_nt: TGTGCCAGCAGCTACCGGGACCTGGGCTACGAGCAGTACTTC
d_call: NA
j_call: TRBJ2-7
clone_size: NA
v_call: TRBV7-9

cdr3_aa: CASSFRGGVTEAFF
cdr3_nt: TGTGCCAGCAGTTTTAGAGGGGGGGTCACTGAAGCTTTCTTT
d_call: NA
j_call: TRBJ1-1
clone_size: NA
v_call: TRBV28

cdr3_aa: CASTGYQETQYF
cdr3_nt: TGTGCCAGCACAGGGTACCAAGAGACCCAGTACTTC
d_call: NA
j_call: TRBJ2-5
clone_size: once
v_call: TRBV2

cdr3_aa: CASRGPSYNEQFF
cdr3_nt: TGTGCCAGCAGAGGGCCTTCCTACAATGAGCAGTTCTTC
d_call: NA
j_call: TRBJ2-1
clone_size: few
v_call: TRBV11-2

cdr3_aa: CASSERLNQPQHF
cdr3_nt: TGTGCCAGCAGTGAACGTCTCAATCAGCCCCAGCATTTT
d_call: NA
j_call: TRBJ1-5
clone_size: NA
v_call: TRBV6-1

cdr3_aa: CASSIGGGNQPQHF
cdr3_nt: TGTGCCAGCAGCATAGGGGGGGGCAATCAGCCCCAGCATTTT
d_call: NA
j_call: TRBJ1-5
clone_size: NA
v_call: TRBV6-5

cdr3_aa: CASRGQYNQPQHF
cdr3_nt: TGTGCCAGCAGAGGACAGTACAATCAGCCCCAGCATTTT
d_call: NA
j_call: TRBJ1-5
clone_size: NA
v_call: TRBV12-3/TRBV12-4

cdr3_aa: CASSLGAGRAFGYTF
cdr3_nt: TGTGCCAGCAGTTTAGGAGCAGGGAGGGCTTTTGGCTACACCTTC
d_call: NA
j_call: TRBJ1-2
clone_size: NA
v_call: TRBV28

cdr3_aa: CASSLEAGTPEPLHF
cdr3_nt: TGCGCCAGCAGCTTGGAGGCGGGGACGCCGGAGCCCCTCCACTTT
d_call: NA
j_call: TRBJ1-6
clone_size: NA
v_call: TRBV5-1

cdr3_aa: CASSLAPGTTDNEQFF
cdr3_nt: TGTGCCAGCAGCTTAGCGCCAGGGACTACGGACAATGAGCAGTTCTTC
d_call: TRBD2
j_call: TRBJ2-1
clone_size: NA
v_call: TRBV7-6

cdr3_aa: CASSFQGGGYNEQFF
cdr3_nt: TGTGCCAGCAGCTTCCAGGGGGGCGGGTACAATGAGCAGTTCTTC
d_call: NA
j_call: TRBJ2-1
clone_size: NA
v_call: TRBV7-8

cdr3_aa: CASSLSGARTYEQYF
cdr3_nt: TGTGCCAGCAGTCTGAGCGGAGCCCGAACCTACGAGCAGTACTTC
d_call: NA
j_call: TRBJ2-7
clone_size: NA
v_call: TRBV28

cdr3_aa: CASRDQGAKNIQYF
cdr3_nt: TGTGCCAGCAGGGATCAGGGGGCCAAAAACATTCAGTACTTC
d_call: NA
j_call: TRBJ2-4
clone_size: NA
v_call: TRBV6-6

cdr3_aa: CASSGLAGNNEQFF
cdr3_nt: TGTGCCAGCAGTGGGCTAGCGGGAAACAATGAGCAGTTCTTC
d_call: TRBD2
j_call: TRBJ2-1
clone_size: once
v_call: TRBV28

cdr3_aa: CASSPAGTGALSYEQYF
cdr3_nt: TGTGCCAGCAGCCCAGCCGGGACAGGAGCTCTCTCCTACGAGCAGTACTTC
d_call: TRBD1
j_call: TRBJ2-7
clone_size: NA
v_call: TRBV9

cdr3_aa: CASSSYGVREQYF
cdr3_nt: TGTGCCAGCAGTTCATACGGGGTCCGGGAGCAGTACTTC
d_call: NA
j_call: TRBJ2-7
clone_size: few
v_call: TRBV27

cdr3_aa: CASSPYRATEAFF
cdr3_nt: TGTGCCAGCAGCCCGTACAGGGCCACTGAAGCTTTCTTT
d_call: NA
j_call: TRBJ1-1
clone_size: NA
v_call: TRBV3-1/TRBV3-2

cdr3_aa: CASSTGTGSYGYTF
cdr3_nt: TGTGCCAGCAGCACCGGGACAGGATCCTATGGCTACACCTTC
d_call: TRBD1
j_call: TRBJ1-2
clone_size: NA
v_call: TRBV7-9

cdr3_aa: CASREAWTDQTYEQYF
cdr3_nt: TGTGCCAGCAGGGAAGCTTGGACTGATCAAACCTACGAGCAGTACTTC
d_call: NA
j_call: TRBJ2-7
clone_size: NA
v_call: TRBV2

cdr3_aa: CASGPGTTIYF
cdr3_nt: TGTGCTAGTGGCCCCGGGACCACCATATATTTT
d_call: NA
j_call: TRBJ1-3
clone_size: NA
v_call: TRBV12-5

cdr3_aa: CASSFGSGDLGQPQHF
cdr3_nt: TGTGCCAGCAGTTTTGGAAGCGGGGACCTGGGTCAGCCCCAGCATTTT
d_call: NA
j_call: TRBJ1-5
clone_size: NA
v_call: TRBV27

cdr3_aa: CASSVNGRTENIQYF
cdr3_nt: TGCGCCAGCAGCGTAAATGGCCGGACTGAAAACATTCAGTACTTC
d_call: NA
j_call: TRBJ2-4
clone_size: NA
v_call: TRBV5-1